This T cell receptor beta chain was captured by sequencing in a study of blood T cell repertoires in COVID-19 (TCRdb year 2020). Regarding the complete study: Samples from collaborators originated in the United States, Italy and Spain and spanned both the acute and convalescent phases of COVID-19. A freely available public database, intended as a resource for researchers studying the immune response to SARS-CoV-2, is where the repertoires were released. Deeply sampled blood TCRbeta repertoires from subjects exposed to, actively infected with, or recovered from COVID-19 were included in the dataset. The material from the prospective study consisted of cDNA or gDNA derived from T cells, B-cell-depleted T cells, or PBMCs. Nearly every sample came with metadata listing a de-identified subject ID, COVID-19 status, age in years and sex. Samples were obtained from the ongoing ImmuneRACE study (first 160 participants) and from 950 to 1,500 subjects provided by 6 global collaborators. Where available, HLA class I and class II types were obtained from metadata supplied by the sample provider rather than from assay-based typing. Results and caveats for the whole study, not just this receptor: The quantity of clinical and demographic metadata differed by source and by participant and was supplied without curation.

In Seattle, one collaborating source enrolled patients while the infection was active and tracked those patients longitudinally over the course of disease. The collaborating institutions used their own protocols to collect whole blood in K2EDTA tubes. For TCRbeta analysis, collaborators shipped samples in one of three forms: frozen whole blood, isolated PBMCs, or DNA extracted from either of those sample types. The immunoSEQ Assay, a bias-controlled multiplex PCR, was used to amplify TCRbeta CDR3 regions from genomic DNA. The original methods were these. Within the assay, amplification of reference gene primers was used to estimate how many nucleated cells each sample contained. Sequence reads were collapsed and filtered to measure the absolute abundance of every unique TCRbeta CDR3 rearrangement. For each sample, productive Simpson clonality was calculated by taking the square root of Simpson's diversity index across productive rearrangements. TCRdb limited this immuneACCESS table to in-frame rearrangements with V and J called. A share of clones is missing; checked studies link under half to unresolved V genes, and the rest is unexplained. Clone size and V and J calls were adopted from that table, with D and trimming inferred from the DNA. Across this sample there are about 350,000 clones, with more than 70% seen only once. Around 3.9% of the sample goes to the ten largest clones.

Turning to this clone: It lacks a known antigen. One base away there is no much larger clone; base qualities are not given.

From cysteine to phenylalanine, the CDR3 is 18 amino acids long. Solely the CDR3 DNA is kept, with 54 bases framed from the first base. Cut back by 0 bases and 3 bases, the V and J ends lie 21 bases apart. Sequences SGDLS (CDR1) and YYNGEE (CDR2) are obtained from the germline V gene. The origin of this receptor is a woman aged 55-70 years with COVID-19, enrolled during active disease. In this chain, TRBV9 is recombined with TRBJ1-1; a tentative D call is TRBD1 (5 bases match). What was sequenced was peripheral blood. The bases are TGTGCCAGCAGCGTAGTGGAGGGAAGTGGGGCGGGAGACACTGAAGCTTTCTTT. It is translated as CASSVVEGSGAGDTEAFF.